The 2 T cell receptor beta chains below all came from one sample that was sequenced in a study of molecular identifiers for immune sequencing clone quantification. Using its own MiXCR run on the PCR reads, TCRdb lists one record per CDR3 protein. The sample yields 490,000 or so distinct CDR3 sequences, under 30% seen once. Sequenced: naive CD8+ T cells from blood, with Jurkat cell RNA spiked in. The subset: FACS-sorted CD8+CD4-CCR7+CD45RA+ naive T cells. These TCRs come from a human donor in good health. Some libraries in this study had Jurkat cell RNA spiked in.

A few counts support this clonotype. The chain couples TRBV4-3 to TRBJ2-1, with D tentatively TRBD1 (5 bases). The V end was cut by 0 bases, the J end by 0 bases, with 9 bases between. CDR3 size: 16 residues. Germline loops: CDR1 LGHNA, CDR2 YSLEER. CDR3 in amino acids: CASSQDGAGSYNEQFF. CDR3 DNA: TGCGCCAGCAGCCAAGATGGGGCAGGCTCCTACAATGAGCAGTTCTTC.

V is TRBV19 and J is TRBJ1-2; D gene uncertain. Trimming pared 7 bases from V and 4 bases from J, leaving 13 bases between. Per the germline V gene, CDR1 is LNHDA and CDR2 is SQIVND (reference sequence). The CDR3 has 13 residues. The CDR3: CASTPAGLYGYTF. The CDR3 DNA follows: TGTGCCAGTACCCCCGCCGGACTCTATGGCTACACCTTC.